Each of the 18 T cell receptor beta chains below was sequenced from the same sample in a study of blood T cell repertoires in COVID-19. Profiling relied on immunoSEQ multiplex PCR, and the TCRdb table lists in-frame clones only, not all of them. The sample records 200,000 to 250,000 clones, about 79% being singletons. The specimen was PBMCs or T cells enriched from blood (not recorded which). These receptors were obtained from an older woman who had recovered from COVID-19.

This chain uses TRBV27 with TRBJ2-7; TRBD2 matches 8 bases. The CDR3 spans 14 residues. With V trimmed by 5 bases and J by 6 bases, 9 bases remained unmatched. Germline V CDR1 and CDR2: MNHEY, SMNVEV (reference sequence). CDR3 sequence: CASSGGTGGREQYF. The CDR3 DNA reads TGTGCCAGCAGTGGGGGGACGGGAGGGCGCGAGCAGTACTTC.

The chain carries TRBV13 and TRBJ1-3, with D tentatively TRBD1 (5 bases). Trimming shortened V by 0 bases and J by 4 bases, and 10 bases separated the two germline ends. Per the germline V gene, CDR1 is PRHDT and CDR2 is FYEKMQ (reference sequence). This CDR3 is built from 15 residues. The CDR3 DNA follows: TGTGCCAGCAGCTTAGGGTTAGGGGTCGGAAACACCATATATTTT. It is translated as CASSLGLGVGNTIYF. Full variable domain (remainder filled in from reference TRBV13 and TRBJ1-3): AAGVIQSPRHLIKEKRETATLKCYPIPRHDTVYWYQQGPGQDPQFLISFYEKMQSDKGSIPDRFSAQQFSDYHSELNMSSLELGDSALYFCASSLGLGVGNTIYFGEGSWLTVV.

This clone occurred a few times. CDR3 sequence reads: CASSPSWQGASEAFF. Written as DNA, the CDR3 is TGCGCCAGCAGCCCCTCGTGGCAGGGGGCTTCTGAAGCTTTCTTT. The chain is built from TRBV4-3 and TRBJ1-1; 8 bases are shared with TRBD1. Germline CDR1 reads LGHNA; CDR2 reads YSLEER. This CDR3 is 15 amino acids long. Trimming removed 4 bases from V and 6 bases from J; junction bases left unmatched: 10.

This chain links TRBV3-1 (or the pseudogene TRBV3-2) with TRBJ1-2; 10 nucleotides line up with TRBD1. V was pared by 1 base and J by 5 bases, with 7 bases of the junction left unmatched. The length of the CDR3 is 16 residues. The germline V gene has CDR1 LGHDT and CDR2 YNNKEL (reference sequence). The CDR3 sequence is CASSQGETGGPYGYTF. The CDR3 coding sequence is TGTGCCAGCAGCCAAGGCGAGACAGGGGGCCCATATGGCTACACCTTC.

The J gene is TRBJ1-2, the V gene TRBV9, with 9 bases fitting TRBD1. The trim removed 3 bases at V and 3 bases at J, leaving 9 bases unmatched. CDR3 length: 16 amino acids. From germline, CDR1 is SGDLS and CDR2 YYNGEE. The CDR3 spells CASSDPITGGDYGYTF. CDR3 nucleotide sequence: TGTGCCAGCAGCGACCCCATAACAGGGGGCGACTATGGCTACACCTTC.

This clone showed up just a few times. This sequence joins TRBV6-2 or TRBV6-3 and TRBJ1-1; 8 bases match TRBD1. Trimming cost V 2 bases and J 5 bases; bases outside gene matches: 7. This CDR3 spans 15 amino acids. Germline CDR1 reads MNHEY; CDR2 reads SVGEGT. The chain's CDR3 is CASSYGQGLVTEAFF. The CDR3 nucleotides are TGTGCCAGCAGTTACGGACAGGGTCTCGTTACTGAAGCTTTCTTT.

This clone was seen once. The same CDR3 can be traced to other DNA sequences in this sample. For the CDR3, the DNA is TGTGCCAGCAGCTTGGGGACAGGGGGGGAAAAACTGTTTTTT. Translating gives CASSLGTGGEKLFF. This chain connects TRBV5-5 to TRBJ1-4; TRBD1 aligns across 10 bases. Germline V gives CDR1 SGHKS, CDR2 YYEKEE (reference sequence). The CDR3 runs to 14 residues. The trim removed 0 bases at V and 8 bases at J, leaving 1 base unmatched.

The chain couples TRBV7-8 to TRBJ1-5; D perhaps matches TRBD1 (6 bases). The CDR3 contains 14 residues. The ends were cut back, 5 bases at V and 6 bases at J, with 14 bases in the middle. Germline CDR1 SGHVS, CDR2 FQNEAQ. The CDR3 protein is CASSPTGPPQPQHF. CDR3 in DNA: TGTGCCAGCAGCCCGACAGGACCCCCTCAGCCCCAGCATTTT.

This clone was detected once. The rearrangement uses TRBV5-1 and TRBJ1-2; D uncertain. The CDR3 length is 15 residues. Deletions cut 2 bases from V and 3 bases from J, with 14 bases between. From germline, CDR1 is SGHRS and CDR2 YFSETQ. This CDR3 is CASSFSPSRDYGYTF. DNA of the CDR3: TGCGCCAGCAGCTTTTCGCCCTCGAGGGACTATGGCTACACCTTC.

In this sample, this clone turned up once. The genes are TRBV11-2 and TRBJ2-7; 8 bases map to TRBD1. CDR3 size: 15 residues. Germline CDR1 SGHAT, CDR2 FQNNGV. V was clipped by 5 bases and J by 1 base; unmatched bases: 7. For the CDR3, the DNA is TGTGCCAGCAGCCTAGGGACAGGTCTATCCTACGAGCAGTACTTC. Amino acid sequence: CASSLGTGLSYEQYF.

This clone has only one observation. The chain is built from TRBV2 and TRBJ2-3; D unresolved. Trimming removed 7 bases at V and 0 bases at J, with 5 bases between. From germline, CDR1 is SNHLY and CDR2 FYNNEI. This CDR3 region has 12 residues. This CDR3 is CASKPSTDTQYF. CDR3 DNA: TGTGCCAGCAAGCCAAGCACAGATACGCAGTATTTT.

The V and J genes are TRBV19 and TRBJ2-1, with TRBD2 matching 13 bases. Germline V gene sequence: CDR1 LNHDA, CDR2 SQIVND (reference sequence). CDR3 size: 20 residues. The V gene end was trimmed by 10 bases and the J gene end by 2 bases; junction bases not matched to a gene: 20. The CDR3 coding sequence is TGTGCCACCACCTCACGACCCGGACTAGCGGGAGCGGGGACCTACAATGAGCAGTTCTTC. Translating gives CATTSRPGLAGAGTYNEQFF.

The V and J genes are TRBV29-1 and TRBJ1-2, with TRBD1 matching 11 bases. Germline V gene lookup returns CDR1 SQVTM and CDR2 ANQGSEA. The CDR3 totals 12 residues. Trimming took 6 bases from V and 4 from J; bases not matched to a gene: 1. CDR3 protein: CSVGQGVYGYTF. The CDR3 DNA sequence: TGCAGCGTGGGACAGGGGGTCTATGGCTACACCTTC.

This clone has just a few counts. The chain couples TRBV18 to TRBJ1-3; no reliable D call. V was clipped by 2 bases and J by 4 bases, with 27 bases between them. Germline values: CDR1 KGHSH, CDR2 LQKENI. The CDR3 has 20 amino acids. The CDR3 bases are TGTGCCAGCTCACCAAAAGAGGGTACTCGGTTTCAACTTTTCGGAAACACCATATATTTT. Its translation is CASSPKEGTRFQLFGNTIYF.

This clone was detected once. This chain links TRBV4-2 with TRBJ2-2; 7 bases map to TRBD2. J lost 0 bases, V lost 1 base, and 2 bases had no gene match. CDR1 is LGHNA and CDR2 is YNFKEQ in the germline V gene. This CDR3 has 16 residues. CDR3 in DNA: TGTGCCAGCAGCCAAGGGCGGGGGACGAACACCGGGGAGCTGTTTTTT. Translation: CASSQGRGTNTGELFF.

This clone was seen more than once but under ten times. This rearrangement joins TRBV5-1 to TRBJ2-7; the match to TRBD1 covers 8 bases. The germline gives CDR1 SGHRS, CDR2 YFSETQ. Trimming at V came to 0 bases and at J to 0 bases, leaving 5 bases not matched to a gene. The CDR3 has 16 residues. CDR3 protein: CASSLGVGTGSYEQYF. CDR3 in DNA: TGCGCCAGCAGCTTGGGGGTGGGGACAGGCTCCTACGAGCAGTACTTC.

The chain's CDR3 is CASSPGAYNSPLHF. In DNA, the CDR3 is TGTGCCAGCAGCCCAGGGGCATATAATTCACCCCTCCACTTT. This chain joins TRBV6-5 and TRBJ1-6; TRBD1 is a possible D gene (6 bases). V shed 6 bases and J shed 4 bases, with 10 bases lying between them. Germline assignment: CDR1 MNHEY and CDR2 SVGAGI. The CDR3 has 14 amino acids.

This clone was counted once. The V and J genes are TRBV18 and TRBJ1-2; 7 bases agree with TRBD1. V shed 2 bases, J shed 1 base, and the junction held 7 bases outside the gene matches. The CDR3 totals 16 residues. Germline-derived CDR1 and CDR2 are KGHSH and LQKENI. The CDR3 is CASSPTTGRNNYGYTF. DNA of the CDR3: TGTGCCAGCTCACCAACGACAGGGAGGAATAACTATGGCTACACCTTC.